This TCR beta chain was sequenced in a study of T cells in localized non-small cell lung cancer. Study outcomes and limitations: Out of the top 100 tumor clones, a median 57 were seen in adjacent lung. There was higher T cell clonality in uninvolved adjacent lung than in tumor, and it was highest there.

In the case of this clone: The antigen remains undetermined.

TCRdb keeps only in-frame clones here, not all; method: immunoSEQ multiplex PCR. The sample yields approximately 64,000 clones, approximately 87% seen once. V was clipped by 7 bases and J by 4 bases; unmatched bases: 15. The CDR3 runs to 17 residues. Germline CDR1 and CDR2: SSHAT and FNYEAQ (reference sequence). This TCR derives from a woman between 35 and 70 years old with stage I lung adenocarcinoma. Sequencing used peripheral blood, obtained before any cancer treatment. The gene calls are TRBV7-7 and TRBJ2-2; 7 bases map to TRBD1. CDR3 coding DNA: TGTGCCAGCATTTGGAGGCGCCCCGACAGGGCCACCGGGGAGCTGTTTTTT. Amino acid sequence: CASIWRRPDRATGELFF.